The clone carrying this T cell receptor (beta chain) has at least ten counts. Its antigen remains unknown. The sample originates from a study of T-cell memory formation after mild COVID-19. About the study: Largely, the TCR clusters proved donor specific. Overall study findings and caveats: Whether day 37 second-wave clones are SARS-CoV-2-specific was not confirmed. CD4+ clones that contracted lay mainly in CM and EM; CD8+ ones lay in EMRA. Detection of some responders pre-infection suggested pre-existing cross-reactive memory T cells participated.

TCRdb called the 5' RACE reads again in MiXCR, with one record for every CDR3 protein. The data contain approximately 300,000 distinct CDR3 sequences, 15% to 20% of them singletons. The receptor's source is a man aged 18 to 29 who had mild COVID-19 (a few samples of this study predate the infection). Cell type and time point are not known. Sequencing input: PBMCs or a T cell subset sorted from them (not recorded which).

CDR3 sequence reads: CSVGEGETQYF. CDR3 nucleotides: TGCAGCGTTGGGGAGGGGGAGACCCAGTACTTC. The chain uses TRBV29-1 and TRBJ2-5, with TRBD2 matching 7 bases. This CDR3 spans 11 amino acids. With V trimmed by 4 bases and J by 5 bases, 1 base remained unmatched. Per germline, CDR1 SQVTM and CDR2 ANQGSEA.